What follows describes a single T cell receptor beta chain. Its matching antigen is unknown. This sample was taken from a study of immune evolution from preneoplasia to lung adenocarcinoma. The protocol was immunoSEQ multiplex PCR, while the TCRdb copy is restricted to in-frame clones and leaves out a portion. The sample includes thousands of clones, around 80% seen only once; the top ten take about 3%. The CDR3 has 15 residues. V lost 2 bases and J 0 bases, leaving 8 bases between the germline ends. Germline V gene lookup returns CDR1 MDHEN and CDR2 SYDVKM. Study conclusions and caveats: Later-stage lesions seemingly showed higher T cell density and diversity than normal lung.

The clonotype was recovered from a person aged 65 to 85 with lung adenocarcinoma. This sequence joins TRBV28 and TRBJ1-5; D is perhaps TRBD1 (5 bases). Input material: FFPE minimally invasive lung adenocarcinoma tissue. The CDR3 DNA follows: TGTGCCAGCAGTTTAGGGACCATTAGCAATCAGCCCCAGCATTTT. Protein: CASSLGTISNQPQHF.